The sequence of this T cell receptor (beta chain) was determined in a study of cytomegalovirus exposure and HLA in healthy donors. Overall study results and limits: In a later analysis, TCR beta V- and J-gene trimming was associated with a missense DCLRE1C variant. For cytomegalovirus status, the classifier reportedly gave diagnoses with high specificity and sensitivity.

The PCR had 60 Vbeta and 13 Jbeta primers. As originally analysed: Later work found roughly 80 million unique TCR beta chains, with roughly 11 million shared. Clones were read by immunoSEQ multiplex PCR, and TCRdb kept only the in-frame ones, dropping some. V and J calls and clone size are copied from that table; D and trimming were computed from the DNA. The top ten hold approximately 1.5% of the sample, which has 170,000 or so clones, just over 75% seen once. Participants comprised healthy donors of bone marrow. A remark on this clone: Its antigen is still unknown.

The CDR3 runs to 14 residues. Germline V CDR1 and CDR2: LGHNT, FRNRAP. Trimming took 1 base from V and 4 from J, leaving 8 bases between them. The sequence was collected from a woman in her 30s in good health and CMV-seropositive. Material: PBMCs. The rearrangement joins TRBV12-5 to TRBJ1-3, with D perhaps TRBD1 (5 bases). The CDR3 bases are TGTGCTAGTGGTTTGGGGGGCTTCGGAAACACCATATATTTT. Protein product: CASGLGGFGNTIYF.